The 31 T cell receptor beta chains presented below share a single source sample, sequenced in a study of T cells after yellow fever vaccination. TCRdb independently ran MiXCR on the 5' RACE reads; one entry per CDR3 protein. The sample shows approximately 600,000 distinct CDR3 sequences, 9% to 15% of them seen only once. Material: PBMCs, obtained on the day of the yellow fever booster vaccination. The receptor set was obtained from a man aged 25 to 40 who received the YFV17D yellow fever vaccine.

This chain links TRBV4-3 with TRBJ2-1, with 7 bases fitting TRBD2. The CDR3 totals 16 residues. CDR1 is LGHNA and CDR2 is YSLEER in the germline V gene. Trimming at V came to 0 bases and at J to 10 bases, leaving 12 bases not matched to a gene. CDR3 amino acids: CASSQEGLLGGGEQFF. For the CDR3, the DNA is TGCGCCAGCAGCCAAGAGGGGCTCCTTGGGGGAGGGGAGCAGTTCTTC.

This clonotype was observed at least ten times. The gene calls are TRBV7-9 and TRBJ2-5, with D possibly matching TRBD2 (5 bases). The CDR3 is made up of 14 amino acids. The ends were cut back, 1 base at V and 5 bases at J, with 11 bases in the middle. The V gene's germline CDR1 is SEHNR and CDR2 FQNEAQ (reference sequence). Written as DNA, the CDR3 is TGTGCCAGCAGCTTAGGAAGACTAAGGGAGACCCAGTACTTC. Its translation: CASSLGRLRETQYF.

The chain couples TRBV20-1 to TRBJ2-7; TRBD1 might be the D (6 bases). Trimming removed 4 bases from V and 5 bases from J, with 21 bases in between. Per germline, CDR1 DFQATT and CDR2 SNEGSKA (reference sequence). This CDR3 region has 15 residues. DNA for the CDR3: TGCAGTGCTATAAGAGGACAGTCAGTAGAGGACGAGCAGTACTTC. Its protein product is CSAIRGQSVEDEQYF.

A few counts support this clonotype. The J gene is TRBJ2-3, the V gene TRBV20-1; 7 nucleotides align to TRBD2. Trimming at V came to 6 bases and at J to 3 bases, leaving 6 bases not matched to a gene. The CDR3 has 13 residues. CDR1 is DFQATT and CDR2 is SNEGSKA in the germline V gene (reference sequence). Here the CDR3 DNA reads TGCAGTGCAGGTTCAGCGGGAACAGATACGCAGTATTTT. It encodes CSAGSAGTDTQYF.

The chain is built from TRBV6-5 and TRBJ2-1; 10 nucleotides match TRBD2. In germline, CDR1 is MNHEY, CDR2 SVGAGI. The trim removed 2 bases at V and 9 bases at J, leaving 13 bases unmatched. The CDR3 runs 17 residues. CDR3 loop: CASSYAASGSGRGEQFF. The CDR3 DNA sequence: TGTGCCAGCAGTTACGCGGCTAGCGGGAGCGGCCGGGGTGAGCAGTTCTTC.

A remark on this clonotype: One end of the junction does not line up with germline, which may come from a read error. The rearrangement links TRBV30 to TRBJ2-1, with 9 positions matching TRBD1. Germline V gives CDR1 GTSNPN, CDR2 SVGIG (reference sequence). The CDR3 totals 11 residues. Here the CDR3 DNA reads TGTGCCTGGAGTGTATCGGACAGGGGAGTCTTC. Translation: CAWSVSDRGVF.

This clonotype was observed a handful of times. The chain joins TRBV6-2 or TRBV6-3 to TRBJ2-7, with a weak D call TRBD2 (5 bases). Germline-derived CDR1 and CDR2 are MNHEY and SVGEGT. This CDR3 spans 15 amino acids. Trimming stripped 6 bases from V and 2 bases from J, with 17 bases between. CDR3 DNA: TGTGCCAGCAGGATACGGGGAATGGGGACCTACGAGCAGTACTTC. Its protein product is CASRIRGMGTYEQYF.

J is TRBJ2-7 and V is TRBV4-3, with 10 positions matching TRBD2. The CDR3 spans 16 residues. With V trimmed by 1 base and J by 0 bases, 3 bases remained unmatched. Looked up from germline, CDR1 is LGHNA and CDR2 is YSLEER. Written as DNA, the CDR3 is TGCGCCAGCAGCCAAGGATCTAGCGGGAGCTCCTACGAGCAGTACTTC. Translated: CASSQGSSGSSYEQYF.

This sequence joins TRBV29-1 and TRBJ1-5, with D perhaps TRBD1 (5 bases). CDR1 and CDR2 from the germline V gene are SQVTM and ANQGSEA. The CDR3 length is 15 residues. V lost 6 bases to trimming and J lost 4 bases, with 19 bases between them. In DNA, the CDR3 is TGCAGCGTGACCCGGGACCCTGGGTGGAATCAGCCCCAGCATTTT. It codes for CSVTRDPGWNQPQHF.

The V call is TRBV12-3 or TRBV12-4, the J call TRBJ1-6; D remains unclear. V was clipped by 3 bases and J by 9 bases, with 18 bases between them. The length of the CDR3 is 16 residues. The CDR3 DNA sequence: TGTGCCAGCAGTTTCGGTCGGTCCTTAGCTGGTTCACCCCTCCACTTT. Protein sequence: CASSFGRSLAGSPLHF.

The CDR3 sequence is CASRSGLAGREQYF. The CDR3 nucleotides read TGTGCCAGCAGGTCGGGACTAGCGGGACGCGAGCAGTACTTC. This chain joins TRBV6-1 and TRBJ2-7; 13 positions match TRBD2. The CDR3 is 14 residues long. The V and J ends lost 6 bases and 6 bases, in that order; junction bases with no gene match: 5. CDR1 is MNHNS and CDR2 is SASEGT in the germline V gene.

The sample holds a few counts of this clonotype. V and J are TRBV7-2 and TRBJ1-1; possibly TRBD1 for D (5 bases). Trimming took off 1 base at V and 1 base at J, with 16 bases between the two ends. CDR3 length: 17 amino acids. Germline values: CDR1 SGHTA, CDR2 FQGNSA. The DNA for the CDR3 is TGTGCCAGCAGCTTAGGGGTCGTCCGGACAACGAACACTGAAGCTTTCTTT. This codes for CASSLGVVRTTNTEAFF. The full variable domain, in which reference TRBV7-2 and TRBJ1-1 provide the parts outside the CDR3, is GAGVSQSPSNKVTEKGKDVELRCDPISGHTALYWYRQSLGQGLEFLIYFQGNSAPDKSGLPSDRFSAERTGGSVSTLTIQRTQQEDSAVYLCASSLGVVRTTNTEAFFGQGTRLTVV.

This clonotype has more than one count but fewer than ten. CDR3 sequence reads: CASSSTAGHSYNEQFF. The DNA for the CDR3 is TGTGCCAGCAGTTCGACCGCGGGCCATTCCTACAATGAGCAGTTCTTC. The V and J genes are TRBV12-3 or TRBV12-4 and TRBJ2-1, with D perhaps TRBD2 (5 bases). Trimming stripped 4 bases from V and 1 base from J, with 14 bases between. The CDR3 sequence is 16 residues long.

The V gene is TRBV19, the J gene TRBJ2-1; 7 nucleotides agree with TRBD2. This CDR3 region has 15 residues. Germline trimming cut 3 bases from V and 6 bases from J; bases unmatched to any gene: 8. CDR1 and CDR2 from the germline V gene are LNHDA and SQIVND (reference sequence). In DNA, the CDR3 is TGTGCCAGTAGTATCCGGGCGGGAGCTTTCAATGAGCAGTTCTTC. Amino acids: CASSIRAGAFNEQFF.

CDR3: CSARGATDSSYNEQFF. The CDR3 DNA is TGCAGTGCTAGAGGCGCGACCGACAGCTCCTACAATGAGCAGTTCTTC. The V gene is TRBV20-1, the J gene TRBJ2-1; maybe TRBD1 (5 bases). This CDR3 contains 16 residues. The germline CDR1 and CDR2 sequences are DFQATT and SNEGSKA (reference sequence). The V end lost 1 base, the J end lost 0 bases, and 13 bases lay between the germline ends.

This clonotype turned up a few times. Written as DNA, the CDR3 is TGCAGTGCTAGTCCGAACAATCAGCCCCAGCATTTT. It translates to CSASPNNQPQHF. The chain links TRBV20-1 to TRBJ1-5; D uncertain. Germline CDR1 is DFQATT and CDR2 is SNEGSKA (reference sequence). This CDR3 spans 12 amino acids. Deletions cut 3 bases from V and 3 bases from J, with 6 bases between.

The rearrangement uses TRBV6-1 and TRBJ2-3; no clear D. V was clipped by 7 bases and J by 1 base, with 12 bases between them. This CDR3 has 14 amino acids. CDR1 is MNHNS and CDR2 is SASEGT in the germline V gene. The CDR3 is CASIPGPGTDTQYF. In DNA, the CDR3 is TGTGCCAGCATCCCCGGACCGGGCACAGATACGCAGTATTTT.

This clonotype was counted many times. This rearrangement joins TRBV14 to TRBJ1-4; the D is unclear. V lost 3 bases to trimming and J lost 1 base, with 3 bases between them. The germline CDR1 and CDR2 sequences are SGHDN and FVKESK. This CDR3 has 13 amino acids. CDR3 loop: CASSQGTNEKLFF. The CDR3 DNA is TGTGCCAGCAGCCAGGGAACTAATGAAAAACTGTTTTTT.

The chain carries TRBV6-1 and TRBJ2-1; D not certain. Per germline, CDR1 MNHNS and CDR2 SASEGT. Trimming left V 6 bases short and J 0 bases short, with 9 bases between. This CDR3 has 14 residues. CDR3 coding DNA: TGTGCCAGCAGAAAACCCAGCTCCTACAATGAGCAGTTCTTC. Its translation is CASRKPSSYNEQFF.

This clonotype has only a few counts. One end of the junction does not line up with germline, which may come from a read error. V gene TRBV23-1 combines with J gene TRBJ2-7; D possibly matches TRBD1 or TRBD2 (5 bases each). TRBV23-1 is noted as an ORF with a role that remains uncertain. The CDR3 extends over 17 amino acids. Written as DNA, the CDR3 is TGCGCCAGCAGTCGGTTGGGACCGCGTACTTATTTTAACGAGCAGTGCTTC. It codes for CASSRLGPRTYFNEQCF.

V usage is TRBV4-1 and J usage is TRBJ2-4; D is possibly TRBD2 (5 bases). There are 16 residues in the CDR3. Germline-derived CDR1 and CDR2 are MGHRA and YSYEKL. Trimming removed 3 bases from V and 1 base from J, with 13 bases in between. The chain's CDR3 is CASSQPEGAAKNIQYF. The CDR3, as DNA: TGCGCCAGCAGCCAGCCTGAGGGAGCGGCCAAAAACATTCAGTACTTC.

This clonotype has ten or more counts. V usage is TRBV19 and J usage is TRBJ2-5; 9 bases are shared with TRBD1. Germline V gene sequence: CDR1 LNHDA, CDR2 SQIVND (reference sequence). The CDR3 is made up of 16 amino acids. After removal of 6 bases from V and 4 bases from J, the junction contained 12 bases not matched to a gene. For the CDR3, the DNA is TGTGCCAGTAGCGATTGGGACAGGGAAGGGCGAGAGACCCAGTACTTC. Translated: CASSDWDREGRETQYF.

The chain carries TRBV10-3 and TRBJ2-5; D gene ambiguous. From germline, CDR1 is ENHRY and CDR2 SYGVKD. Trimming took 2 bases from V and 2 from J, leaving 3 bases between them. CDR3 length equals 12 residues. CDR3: CAISENQETQYF. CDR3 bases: TGTGCCATCAGTGAGAATCAAGAGACCCAGTACTTC.

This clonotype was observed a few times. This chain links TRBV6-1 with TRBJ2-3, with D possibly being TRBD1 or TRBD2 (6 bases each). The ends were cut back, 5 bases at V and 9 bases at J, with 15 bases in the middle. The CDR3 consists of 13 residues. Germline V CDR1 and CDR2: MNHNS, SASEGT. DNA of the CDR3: TGTGCCAGCAGTCCCTCCCGGGGGCGCACGCAGTATTTT. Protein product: CASSPSRGRTQYF.

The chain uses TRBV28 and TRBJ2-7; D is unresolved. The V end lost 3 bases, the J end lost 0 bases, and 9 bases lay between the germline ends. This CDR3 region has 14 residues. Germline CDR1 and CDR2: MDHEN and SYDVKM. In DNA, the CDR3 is TGTGCCAGCAGTTTTTTGGCGCTCTCCTACGAGCAGTACTTC. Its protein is CASSFLALSYEQYF.

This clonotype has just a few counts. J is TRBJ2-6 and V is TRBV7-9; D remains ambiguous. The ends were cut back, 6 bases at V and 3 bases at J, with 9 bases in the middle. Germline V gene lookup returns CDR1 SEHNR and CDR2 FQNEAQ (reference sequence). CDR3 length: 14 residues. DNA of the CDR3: TGTGCCAGCAGTCCCCGCTATGGGGCCAACGTCCTGACTTTC. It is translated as CASSPRYGANVLTF.

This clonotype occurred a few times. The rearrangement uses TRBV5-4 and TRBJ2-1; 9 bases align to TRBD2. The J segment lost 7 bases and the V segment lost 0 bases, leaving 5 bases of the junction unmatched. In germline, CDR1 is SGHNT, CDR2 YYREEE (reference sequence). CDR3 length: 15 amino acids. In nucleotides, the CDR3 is TGTGCCAGCAGCTTGGGGACTAGCGTGGGGAATGAGCAGTTCTTC. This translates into CASSLGTSVGNEQFF.

Here the CDR3 reads CASSHGTGETQYF. The CDR3 bases are TGTGCCAGCAGCCACGGGACGGGAGAGACCCAGTACTTC. This chain joins TRBV7-9 and TRBJ2-5; possibly TRBD1 or TRBD2 for D (5 bases each). Germline V gene data show CDR1 as SEHNR and CDR2 as FQNEAQ (reference sequence). The CDR3 covers 13 residues. Trimming removed 5 bases at V and 4 bases at J, with 11 bases between.

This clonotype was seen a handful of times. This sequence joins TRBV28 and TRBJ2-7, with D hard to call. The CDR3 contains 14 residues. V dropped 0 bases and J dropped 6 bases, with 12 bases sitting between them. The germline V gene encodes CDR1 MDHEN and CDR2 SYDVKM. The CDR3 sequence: CASSLWPSRIEQYF. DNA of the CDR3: TGTGCCAGCAGTTTATGGCCCTCTCGCATCGAGCAGTACTTC.

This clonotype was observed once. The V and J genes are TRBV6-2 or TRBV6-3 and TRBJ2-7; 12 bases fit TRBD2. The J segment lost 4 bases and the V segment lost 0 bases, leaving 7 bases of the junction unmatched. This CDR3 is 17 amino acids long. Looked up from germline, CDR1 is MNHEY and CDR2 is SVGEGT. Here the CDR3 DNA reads TGTGCCAGCAGTTACTCAGGACTAGCGGGAAGTGGTTACGAGCAGTACTTC. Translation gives CASSYSGLAGSGYEQYF.

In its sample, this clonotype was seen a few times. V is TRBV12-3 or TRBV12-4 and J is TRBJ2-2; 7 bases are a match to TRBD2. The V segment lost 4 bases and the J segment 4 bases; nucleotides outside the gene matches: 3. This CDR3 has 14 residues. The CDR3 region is CASSYSGFTGELFF. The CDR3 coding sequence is TGTGCCAGCAGTTATAGCGGGTTCACCGGGGAGCTGTTTTTT.